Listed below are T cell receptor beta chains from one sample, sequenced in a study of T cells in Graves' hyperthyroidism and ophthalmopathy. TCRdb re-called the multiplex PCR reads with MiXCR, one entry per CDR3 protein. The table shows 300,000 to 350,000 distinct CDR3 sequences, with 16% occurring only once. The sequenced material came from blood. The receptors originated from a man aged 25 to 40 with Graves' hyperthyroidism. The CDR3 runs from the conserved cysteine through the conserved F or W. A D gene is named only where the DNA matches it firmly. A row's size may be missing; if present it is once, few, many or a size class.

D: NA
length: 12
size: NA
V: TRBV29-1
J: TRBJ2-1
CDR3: CSVPGPLDEQFF
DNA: TGCAGCGTTCCGGGTCCCTTGGATGAGCAGTTCTTC

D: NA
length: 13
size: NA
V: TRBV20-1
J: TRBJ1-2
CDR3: CSAREDPYYGYTF
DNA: TGCAGTGCTAGGGAAGATCCTTACTATGGCTACACCTTC

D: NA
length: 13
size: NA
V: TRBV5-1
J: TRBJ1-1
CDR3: CASSYSVNTEAFF
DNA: TGTGCCAGCAGCTACTCAGTGAACACTGAAGCTTTCTTT

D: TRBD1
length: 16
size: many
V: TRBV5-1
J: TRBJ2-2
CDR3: CASSTGQGASTGELFF
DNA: TGCGCCAGCAGCACCGGACAGGGGGCGTCCACCGGGGAGCTGTTTTTT

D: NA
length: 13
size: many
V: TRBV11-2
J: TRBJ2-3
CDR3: CASSTGQTDTQYF
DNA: TGTGCCAGCAGTACAGGACAAACAGATACGCAGTATTTT

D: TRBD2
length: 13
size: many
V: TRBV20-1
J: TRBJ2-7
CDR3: CSAGGSGSYEQYF
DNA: TGCAGTGCCGGGGGGTCCGGGTCCTACGAGCAGTACTTC

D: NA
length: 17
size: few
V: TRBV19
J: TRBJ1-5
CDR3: CASSIQASPYSNQPQHF
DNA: TGTGCCAGTAGTATTCAGGCGTCCCCATATAGCAATCAGCCCCAGCATTTT

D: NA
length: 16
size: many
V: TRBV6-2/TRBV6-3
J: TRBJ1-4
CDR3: CASSYSHDTTNEKLFF
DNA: TGTGCCAGCAGTTACTCCCACGACACCACTAATGAAAAACTGTTTTTT

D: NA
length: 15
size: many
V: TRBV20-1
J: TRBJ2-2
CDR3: CSATGTLANTGELFF
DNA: TGCAGTGCTACCGGGACTTTAGCGAACACCGGGGAGCTGTTTTTT

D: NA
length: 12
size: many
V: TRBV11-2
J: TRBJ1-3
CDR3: CASSLVGDTIYF
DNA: TGTGCCAGCAGCTTAGTAGGCGACACCATATATTTT

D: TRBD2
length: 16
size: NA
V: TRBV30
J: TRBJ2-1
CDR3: CAWGNFQLAGYNEQFF
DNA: TGTGCCTGGGGCAACTTTCAGCTAGCGGGCTACAATGAGCAGTTCTTC

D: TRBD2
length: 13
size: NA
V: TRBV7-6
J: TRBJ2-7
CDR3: CASSLSSGNRRYF
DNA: TGTGCCAGCAGCCTATCTAGCGGGAATCGGCGGTACTTC

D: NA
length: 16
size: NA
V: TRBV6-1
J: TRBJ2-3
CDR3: CASSRPGADGTDTQYF
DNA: TGTGCCAGCAGTCGTCCAGGGGCGGATGGCACAGATACGCAGTATTTT

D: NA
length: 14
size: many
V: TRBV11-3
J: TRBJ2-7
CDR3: CASSPRGVTYEQYF
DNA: TGTGCCAGCAGCCCGCGAGGGGTAACCTACGAGCAGTACTTC

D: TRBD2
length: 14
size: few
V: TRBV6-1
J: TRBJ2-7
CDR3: CASSEGLAVGEQYF
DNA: TGTGCCAGCAGTGAGGGACTAGCGGTCGGCGAGCAGTACTTC

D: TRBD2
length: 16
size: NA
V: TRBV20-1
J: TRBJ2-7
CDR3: CSAREGGSGRGVEQYF
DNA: TGCAGTGCTAGAGAGGGAGGTAGCGGGAGGGGTGTCGAGCAGTACTTC

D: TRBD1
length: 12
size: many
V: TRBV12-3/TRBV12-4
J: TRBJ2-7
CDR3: CASSFRGHEQYF
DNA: TGTGCCAGCAGTTTCAGGGGGCACGAGCAGTACTTC

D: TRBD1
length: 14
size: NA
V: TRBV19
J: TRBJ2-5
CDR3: CASSTGTGFLLKYF
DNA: TGTGCCAGTAGTACCGGGACAGGGTTCCTCCTAAAGTACTTC

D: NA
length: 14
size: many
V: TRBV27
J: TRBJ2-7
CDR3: CASSLSTGAYEQYF
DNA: TGTGCCAGCAGTTTATCAACGGGTGCCTACGAGCAGTACTTC

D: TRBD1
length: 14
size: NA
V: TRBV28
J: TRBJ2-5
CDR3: CASSPQGSEETQYF
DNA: TGTGCCAGCAGCCCACAGGGGTCGGAAGAGACCCAGTACTTC

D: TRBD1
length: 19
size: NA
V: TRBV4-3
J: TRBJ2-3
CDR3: CASSQDPRGTGGEADTQYF
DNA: TGCGCCAGCAGCCAAGACCCTCGCGGGACAGGGGGAGAGGCAGATACGCAGTATTTT

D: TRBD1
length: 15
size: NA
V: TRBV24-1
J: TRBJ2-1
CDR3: CATSENRGSYNEQFF
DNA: TGTGCCACCAGTGAAAACAGGGGCTCCTACAATGAGCAGTTCTTC

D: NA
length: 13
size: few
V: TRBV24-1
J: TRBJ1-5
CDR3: CATSDLGNQPQHF
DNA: TGTGCCACCAGTGATTTAGGTAATCAGCCCCAGCATTTT

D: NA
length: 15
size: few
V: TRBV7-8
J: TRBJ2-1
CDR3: CASSLAWFGDNEQFF
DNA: TGTGCCAGCAGCTTAGCCTGGTTTGGGGACAATGAGCAGTTCTTC

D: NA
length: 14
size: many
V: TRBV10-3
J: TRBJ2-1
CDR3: CAISGADSINEQFF
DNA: TGTGCCATCAGTGGGGCGGACTCTATCAATGAGCAGTTCTTC

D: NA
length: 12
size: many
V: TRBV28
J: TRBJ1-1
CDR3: CASRQINTEAFF
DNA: TGTGCCAGTCGACAGATTAACACTGAAGCTTTCTTT

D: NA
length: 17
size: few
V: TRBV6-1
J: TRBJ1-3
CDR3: CASSENPGEALETVIYF
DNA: TGTGCCAGCAGTGAGAACCCAGGGGAGGCTCTGGAAACAGTCATATATTTT

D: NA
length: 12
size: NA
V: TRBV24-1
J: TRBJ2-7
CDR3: CATSDLLGEQYF
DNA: TGTGCCACCAGTGATTTGCTGGGGGAGCAGTACTTC

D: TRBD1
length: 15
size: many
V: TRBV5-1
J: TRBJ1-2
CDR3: CASSPSTGGIYGYTF
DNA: TGCGCCAGCAGCCCGTCGACAGGGGGCATCTATGGCTACACCTTC

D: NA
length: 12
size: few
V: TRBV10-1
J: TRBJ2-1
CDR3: CASSDGGNEQFF
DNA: TGCGCCAGCAGTGATGGGGGCAATGAGCAGTTCTTC

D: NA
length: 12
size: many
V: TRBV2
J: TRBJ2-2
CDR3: CASGQKFGELFF
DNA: TGTGCCAGCGGACAGAAGTTCGGGGAGCTGTTTTTT

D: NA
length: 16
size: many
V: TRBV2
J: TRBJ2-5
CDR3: CASSDYGEIVIETQYF
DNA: TGTGCCAGCAGTGATTACGGGGAAATCGTCATAGAGACCCAGTACTTC

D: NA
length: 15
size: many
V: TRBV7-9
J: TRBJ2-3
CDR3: CASSRFTRSTDTQYF
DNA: TGTGCCAGCAGCCGGTTTACACGGAGCACAGATACGCAGTATTTT

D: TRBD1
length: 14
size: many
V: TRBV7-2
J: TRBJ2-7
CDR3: CASSPDRGLNEQYF
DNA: TGTGCCAGCAGCCCCGACAGGGGGCTGAACGAGCAGTACTTC

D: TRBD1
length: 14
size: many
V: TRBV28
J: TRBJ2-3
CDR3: CASSQGQGGDTQYF
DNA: TGTGCCAGCAGCCAAGGACAGGGCGGGGATACGCAGTATTTT

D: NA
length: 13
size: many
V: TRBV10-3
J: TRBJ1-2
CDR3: CAISDGTDYGYTF
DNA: TGTGCCATCAGTGACGGGACGGACTATGGCTACACCTTC

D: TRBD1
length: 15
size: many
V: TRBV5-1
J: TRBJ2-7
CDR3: CASSFLGQVPHEQYF
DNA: TGCGCCAGCAGCTTCCTCGGACAGGTGCCTCACGAGCAGTACTTC

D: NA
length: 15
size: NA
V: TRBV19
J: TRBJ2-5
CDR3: CASSIGFSGYATQYF
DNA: TGTGCCAGTAGTATTGGTTTCTCCGGGTATGCGACCCAGTACTTC

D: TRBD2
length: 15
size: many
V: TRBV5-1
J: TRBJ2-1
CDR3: CASSPLAGGSNEQFF
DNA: TGCGCCAGCAGCCCTCTAGCGGGAGGTTCCAATGAGCAGTTCTTC

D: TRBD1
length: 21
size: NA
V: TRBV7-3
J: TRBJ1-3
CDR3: CASSLVGWGQGARNEGNTIYF
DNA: TGTGCCAGCAGCCTGGTGGGATGGGGACAGGGGGCGAGGAACGAAGGAAACACCATATATTTT